This T cell receptor (beta chain) was identified in a study of CD8+ T cells in alopecia areata. Following RNA extraction, reverse transcription yielded cDNA that acted as the sequencing template. Method: immunoSEQ multiplex PCR; TCRdb's copy keeps in-frame clones and lacks some. The sample includes fewer than 110,000 clones, 70% to 90% of them seen just once. The treatment was: oral pan-JAK inhibitor, 5-10 mg twice daily. Alopecia areata patients had lesional scalp punch biopsies and peripheral blood taken from them. A FACSAria was used to sort CD4+ and CD8+ T cells. These cells came from PBMCs. This clone turned up a few times. Its target is unknown. Findings of the study overall: Tofacitinib significantly lowered scalp clonality and expanded CD8+ clones among the top 100. Many expanded lesional clones remained in scalp and blood on tofacitinib.

Source: CD8+ T cells sorted from blood, taken at roughly week 30, from a patient treated with tofacitinib. The TCR originated in a human donor with alopecia areata.

In DNA, the CDR3 is TGTGCCTGGAGTGACTCCTACGAGCAGTACTTC. It is translated as CAWSDSYEQYF. This chain joins TRBV30 and TRBJ2-7; D ambiguous. V dropped 1 base and J dropped 0 bases, with 1 base sitting between them. The CDR3 has 11 residues. Germline V gene sequence: CDR1 GTSNPN, CDR2 SVGIG (reference sequence).